Sequencing of this T cell receptor (beta chain) was carried out in a study of T cell responses to AZD1222 COVID-19 vaccine. The CDR3 spans 17 residues. CDR1 and CDR2 (germline): SGHKS, YYEKEE (reference sequence). The ends lost 0 bases at V and 2 bases at J; junction bases unmatched: 10. Clones were sequenced by immunoSEQ multiplex PCR, and TCRdb holds only the in-frame ones, with some missing. This sample has about 35,000 clones; 80% to 90% occur once, and the top ten carry 5.5% to 7.5%. The specimen comprised peripheral blood, sampled on day 0 of AZD1222 vaccination. The chain employs TRBV5-5 and TRBJ2-7, with TRBD1 identical over 8 bases. The receptor comes from an adult in good health. The CDR3 nucleotides are TGTGCCAGCAGCTTGGGGATAACAGGGGGTAGGACCTACGAGCAGTACTTC. It codes for CASSLGITGGRTYEQYF.